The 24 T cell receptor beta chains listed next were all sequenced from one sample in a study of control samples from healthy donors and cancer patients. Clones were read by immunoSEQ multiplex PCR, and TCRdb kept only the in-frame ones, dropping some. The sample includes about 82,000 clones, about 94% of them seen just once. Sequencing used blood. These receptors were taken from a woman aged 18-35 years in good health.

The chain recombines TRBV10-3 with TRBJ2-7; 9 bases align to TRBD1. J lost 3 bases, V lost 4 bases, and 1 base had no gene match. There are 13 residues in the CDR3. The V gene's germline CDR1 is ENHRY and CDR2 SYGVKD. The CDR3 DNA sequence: TGTGCCATCAGTGGGGACAGGGACTACGAGCAGTACTTC. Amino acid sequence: CAISGDRDYEQYF.

CDR3 sequence (DNA): TGCAGCGTGGCGGGACAGCACGAAGCTTTCTTT. It encodes CSVAGQHEAFF. The rearrangement uses TRBV29-1 and TRBJ1-1; 7 bases map to TRBD1. Trimming removed 6 bases from V and 8 bases from J; junction bases left unmatched: 6. The CDR3 extends over 11 amino acids. Germline CDR1 and CDR2: SQVTM and ANQGSEA.

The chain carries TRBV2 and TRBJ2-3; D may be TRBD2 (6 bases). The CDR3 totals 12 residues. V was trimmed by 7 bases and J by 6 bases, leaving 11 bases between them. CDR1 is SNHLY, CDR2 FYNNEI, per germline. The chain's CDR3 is CASTRRGDTQYF. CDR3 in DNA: TGTGCCAGCACCCGACGGGGGGATACGCAGTATTTT.

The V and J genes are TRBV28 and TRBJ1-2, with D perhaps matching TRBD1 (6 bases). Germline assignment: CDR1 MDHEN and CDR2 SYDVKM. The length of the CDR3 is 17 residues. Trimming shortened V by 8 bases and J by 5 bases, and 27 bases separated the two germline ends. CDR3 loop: CASPSPLTGSLNYGYTF. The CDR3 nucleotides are TGTGCCAGCCCAAGCCCGCTTACAGGGTCCCTGAATTATGGCTACACCTTC.

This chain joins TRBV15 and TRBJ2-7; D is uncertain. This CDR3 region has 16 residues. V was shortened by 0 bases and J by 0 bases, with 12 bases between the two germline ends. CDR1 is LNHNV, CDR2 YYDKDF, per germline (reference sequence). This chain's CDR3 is CATSRDLASRSYEQYF. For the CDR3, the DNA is TGTGCCACCAGCAGAGATTTGGCTTCACGCTCCTACGAGCAGTACTTC. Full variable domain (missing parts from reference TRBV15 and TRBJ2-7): DAMVIQNPRYQVTQFGKPVTLSCSQTLNHNVMYWYQQKSSQAPKLLFHYYDKDFNNEADTPDNFQSRRPNTSFCFLDIRSPGLGDTAMYLCATSRDLASRSYEQYFGPGTRLTVT.

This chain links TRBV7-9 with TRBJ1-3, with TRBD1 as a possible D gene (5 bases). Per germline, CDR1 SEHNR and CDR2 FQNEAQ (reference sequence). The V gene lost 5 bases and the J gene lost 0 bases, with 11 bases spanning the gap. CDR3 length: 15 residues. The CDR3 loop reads CASSPQTVSGNTIYF. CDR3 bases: TGTGCCAGCAGCCCCCAGACAGTCTCTGGAAACACCATATATTTT.

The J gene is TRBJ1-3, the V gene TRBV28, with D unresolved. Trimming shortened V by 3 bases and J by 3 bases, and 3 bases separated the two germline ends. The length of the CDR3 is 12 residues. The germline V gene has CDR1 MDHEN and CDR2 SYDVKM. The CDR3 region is CASSFRGNTIYF. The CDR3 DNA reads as TGTGCCAGCAGTTTTCGTGGAAACACCATATATTTT.

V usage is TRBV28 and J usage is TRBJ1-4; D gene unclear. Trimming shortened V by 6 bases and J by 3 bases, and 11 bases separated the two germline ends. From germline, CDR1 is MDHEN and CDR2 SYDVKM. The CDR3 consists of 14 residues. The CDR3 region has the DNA TGTGCCAGCAGCGGACGTTTGGCTAATGAAAAACTGTTTTTT. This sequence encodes CASSGRLANEKLFF. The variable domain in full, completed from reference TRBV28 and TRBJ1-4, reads DVKVTQSSRYLVKRTGEKVFLECVQDMDHENMFWYRQDPGLGLRLIYFSYDVKMKEKGDIPEGYSVSREKKERFSLILESASTNQTSMYLCASSGRLANEKLFFGSGTQLSVL.

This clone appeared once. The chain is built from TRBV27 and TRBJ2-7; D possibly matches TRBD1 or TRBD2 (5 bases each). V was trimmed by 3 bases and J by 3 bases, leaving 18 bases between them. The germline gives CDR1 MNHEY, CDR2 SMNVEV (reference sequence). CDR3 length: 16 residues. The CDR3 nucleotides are TGTGCCAGCAGTTTCCGAACCGGGACGGGGATCTACGAGCAGTACTTC. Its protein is CASSFRTGTGIYEQYF.

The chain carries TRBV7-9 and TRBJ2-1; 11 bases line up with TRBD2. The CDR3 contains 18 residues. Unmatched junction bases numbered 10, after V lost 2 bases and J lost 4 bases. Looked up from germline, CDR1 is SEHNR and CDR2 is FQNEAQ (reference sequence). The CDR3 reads CASSLLSSGGAVYNEQFF. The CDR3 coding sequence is TGTGCCAGCAGCTTATTAAGTAGCGGGGGGGCCGTATACAATGAGCAGTTCTTC.

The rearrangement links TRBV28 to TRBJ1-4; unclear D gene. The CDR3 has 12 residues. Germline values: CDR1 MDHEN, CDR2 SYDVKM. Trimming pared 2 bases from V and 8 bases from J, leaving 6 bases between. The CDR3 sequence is CASSLNWEKLFF. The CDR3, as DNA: TGTGCCAGCAGTTTAAACTGGGAAAAACTGTTTTTT.

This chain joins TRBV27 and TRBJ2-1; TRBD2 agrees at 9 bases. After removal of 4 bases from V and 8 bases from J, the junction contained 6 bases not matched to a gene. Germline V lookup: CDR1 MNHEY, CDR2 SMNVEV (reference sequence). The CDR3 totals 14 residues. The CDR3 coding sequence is TGTGCCAGCAGTTCCCAGACTAGCGGCTATGAGCAGTTCTTC. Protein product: CASSSQTSGYEQFF.

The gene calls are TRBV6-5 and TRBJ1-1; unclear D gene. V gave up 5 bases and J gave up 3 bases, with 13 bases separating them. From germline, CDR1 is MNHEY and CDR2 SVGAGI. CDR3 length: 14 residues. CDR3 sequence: CASSPRAGYTEAFF. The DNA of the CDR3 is TGTGCCAGCAGTCCCCGCGCAGGATACACTGAAGCTTTCTTT.

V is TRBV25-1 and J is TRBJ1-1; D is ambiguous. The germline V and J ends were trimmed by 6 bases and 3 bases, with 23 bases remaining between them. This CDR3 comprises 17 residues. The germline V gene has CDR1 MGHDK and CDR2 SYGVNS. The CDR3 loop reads CASRASAVAGLDTEAFF. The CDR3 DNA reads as TGTGCCAGCAGGGCCTCGGCGGTGGCCGGGTTAGACACTGAAGCTTTCTTT. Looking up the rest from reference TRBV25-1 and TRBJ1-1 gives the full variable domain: EADIYQTPRYLVIGTGKKITLECSQTMGHDKMYWYQQDPGMELHLIHYSYGVNSTEKGDLSSESTVSRIRTEHFPLTLESARPSHTSQYLCASRASAVAGLDTEAFFGQGTRLTVV.

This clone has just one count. The CDR3, as DNA: TGTGCCACCGGGGACTCGGATGGGGACACCATATATTTT. It translates to CATGDSDGDTIYF. The chain recombines TRBV24-1 with TRBJ1-3; tentative D call: TRBD1 (5 bases). V lost 9 bases, J lost 8 bases, and 16 bases lay in between. The CDR3 loop spans 13 amino acids. Per the germline V gene, CDR1 is KGHDR and CDR2 is SFDVKD.

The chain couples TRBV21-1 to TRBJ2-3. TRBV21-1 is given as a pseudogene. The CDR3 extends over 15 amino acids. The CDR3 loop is CASSKGVYFPDTQYF. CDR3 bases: TGTGCCAGCAGCAAAGGGGTCTACTTTCCAGATACGCAGTATTTT.

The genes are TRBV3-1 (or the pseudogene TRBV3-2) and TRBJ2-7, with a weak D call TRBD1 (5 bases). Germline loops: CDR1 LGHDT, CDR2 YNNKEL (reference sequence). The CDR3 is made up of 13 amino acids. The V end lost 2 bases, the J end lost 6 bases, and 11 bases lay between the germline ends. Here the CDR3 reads CASSQNQGTEQYF. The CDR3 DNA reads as TGTGCCAGCAGCCAAAACCAGGGAACCGAGCAGTACTTC.

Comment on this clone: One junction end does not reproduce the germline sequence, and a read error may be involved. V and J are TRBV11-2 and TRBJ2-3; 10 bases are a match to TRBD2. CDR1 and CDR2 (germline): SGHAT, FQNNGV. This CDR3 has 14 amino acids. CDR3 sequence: CASSLPPLAGENFF. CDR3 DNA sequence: TGTGCCAGCAGCTTACCGCCCCTAGCGGGGGAGAATTTTTTT.

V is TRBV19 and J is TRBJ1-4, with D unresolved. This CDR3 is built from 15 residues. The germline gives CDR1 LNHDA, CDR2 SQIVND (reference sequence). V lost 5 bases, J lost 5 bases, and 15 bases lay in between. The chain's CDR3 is CASSSGGGMNEKLFF. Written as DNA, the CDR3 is TGTGCCAGTAGTTCCGGCGGAGGGATGAATGAAAAACTGTTTTTT.

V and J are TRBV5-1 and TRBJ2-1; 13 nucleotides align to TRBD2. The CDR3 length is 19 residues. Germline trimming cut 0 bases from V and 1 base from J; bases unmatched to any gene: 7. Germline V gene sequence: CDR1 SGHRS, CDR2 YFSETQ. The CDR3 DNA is TGCGCCAGCAGCTTGGGTGGGACTAGCGGGGCTGGTTCCTACAATGAGCAGTTCTTC. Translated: CASSLGGTSGAGSYNEQFF. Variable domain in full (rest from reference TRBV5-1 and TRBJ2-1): KAGVTQTPRYLIKTRGQQVTLSCSPISGHRSVSWYQQTPGQGLQFLFEYFSETQRNKGNFPGRFSGRQFSNSRSEMNVSTLELGDSALYLCASSLGGTSGAGSYNEQFFGPGTRLTVL.

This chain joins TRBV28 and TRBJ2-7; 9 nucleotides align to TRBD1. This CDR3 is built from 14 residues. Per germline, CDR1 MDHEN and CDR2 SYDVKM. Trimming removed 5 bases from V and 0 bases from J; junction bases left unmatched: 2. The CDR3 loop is CASSRTGVSYEQYF. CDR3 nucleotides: TGTGCCAGCAGTCGGACAGGGGTCTCCTACGAGCAGTACTTC.

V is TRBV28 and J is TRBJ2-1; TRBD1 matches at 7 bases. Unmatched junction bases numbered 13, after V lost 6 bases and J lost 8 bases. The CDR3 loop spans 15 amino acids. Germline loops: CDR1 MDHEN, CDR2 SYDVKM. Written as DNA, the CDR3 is TGTGCCAGCAGGTTAAACAGGGGATACTGGTATGAGCAGTTCTTC. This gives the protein CASRLNRGYWYEQFF.

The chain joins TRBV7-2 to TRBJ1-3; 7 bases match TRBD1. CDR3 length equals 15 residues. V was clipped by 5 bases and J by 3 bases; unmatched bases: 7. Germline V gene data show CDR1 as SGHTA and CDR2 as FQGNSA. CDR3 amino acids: CASSTSTGIGNTIYF. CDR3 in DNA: TGTGCCAGCAGCACCTCGACAGGGATTGGAAACACCATATATTTT.

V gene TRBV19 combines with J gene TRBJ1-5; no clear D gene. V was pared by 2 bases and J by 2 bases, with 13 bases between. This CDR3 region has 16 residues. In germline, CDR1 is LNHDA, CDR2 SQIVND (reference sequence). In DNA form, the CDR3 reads TGTGCCAGTAGTATAAGGATCCGGGCGGGCAATCAGCCCCAGCATTTT. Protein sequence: CASSIRIRAGNQPQHF. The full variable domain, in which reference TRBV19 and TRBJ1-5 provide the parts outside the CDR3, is DGGITQSPKYLFRKEGQNVTLSCEQNLNHDAMYWYRQDPGQGLRLIYYSQIVNDFQKGDIAEGYSVSREKKESFPLTVTSAQKNPTAFYLCASSIRIRAGNQPQHFGDGTRLSIL.